These 26 T cell receptor beta chains originate from one sample sequenced in a study of cytomegalovirus exposure and HLA in healthy donors. Using immunoSEQ multiplex PCR, the repertoire was profiled, and TCRdb retains in-frame clones only, with some absent. The table lists roughly 230,000 clones, around 90% of them singletons, with 3.1% in the top ten. The sample taken for sequencing was PBMCs. These TCRs come from a woman younger than 45 in good health and CMV-seronegative.

The chain recombines TRBV13 with TRBJ2-1; D is unclear. V gave up 0 bases and J gave up 8 bases, with 8 bases separating them. This CDR3 contains 13 residues. Germline V lookup: CDR1 PRHDT, CDR2 FYEKMQ (reference sequence). The CDR3 region is CASSLGASHEQFF. CDR3 coding DNA: TGTGCCAGCAGCTTAGGCGCCTCCCATGAGCAGTTCTTC.

The V call is TRBV30, the J call TRBJ2-1; 16 positions agree with TRBD2. The germline CDR1 and CDR2 sequences are GTSNPN and SVGIG (reference sequence). This CDR3 region has 18 residues. J was trimmed by 4 bases and V by 5 bases; bases with no gene match: 11. The DNA of the CDR3 is TGTGCCTGGGGTTCCGGGACTAGCGGGAGGGCCCTTTACAATGAGCAGTTCTTC. It is translated as CAWGSGTSGRALYNEQFF.

The chain recombines TRBV7-8 with TRBJ2-7, with 9 nucleotides matching TRBD2. This CDR3 contains 16 residues. The V and J ends lost 1 base and 2 bases, in that order; junction bases with no gene match: 6. The germline V gene encodes CDR1 SGHVS and CDR2 FQNEAQ. CDR3 in DNA: TGTGCCAGCAGCTTAGTCGAGCGGGAGGCCACCTACGAGCAGTACTTC. Residues: CASSLVEREATYEQYF.

This chain uses TRBV14 with TRBJ2-7, with 7 bases identical to TRBD2. The CDR3 runs 16 residues. Trimming took 1 base from V and 3 from J; bases not matched to a gene: 9. Germline V gives CDR1 SGHDN, CDR2 FVKESK. Here the CDR3 reads CASSQVMGGSRYEQYF. CDR3 in DNA: TGTGCCAGCAGCCAAGTGATGGGCGGGAGCCGCTACGAGCAGTACTTC. Using reference TRBV14 and TRBJ2-7 for the parts outside the CDR3, the full variable domain is EAGVTQFPSHSVIEKGQTVTLRCDPISGHDNLYWYRRVMGKEIKFLLHFVKESKQDESGMPNNRFLAERTGGTYSTLKVQPAELEDSGVYFCASSQVMGGSRYEQYFGPGTRLTVT.

The J gene is TRBJ2-7, the V gene TRBV4-3, with D perhaps matching TRBD1 (5 bases). Germline-derived CDR1 and CDR2 are LGHNA and YSLEER. V dropped 0 bases and J dropped 5 bases, with 14 bases sitting between them. The CDR3 spans 15 residues. The CDR3 loop is CASSQDNQGINEQYF. The CDR3 DNA sequence: TGCGCCAGCAGCCAAGACAACCAGGGAATCAACGAGCAGTACTTC.

This sequence joins TRBV4-1 and TRBJ2-6, with a tentative D call TRBD2 (6 bases). The CDR3 has 19 amino acids. Germline CDR1 reads MGHRA; CDR2 reads YSYEKL. The ends were cut back, 0 bases at V and 9 bases at J, with 24 bases in the middle. CDR3 residues: CASSQETQPGESLNNVLTF. CDR3 coding DNA: TGCGCCAGCAGCCAAGAAACCCAACCGGGGGAATCTCTAAACAACGTCCTGACTTTC.

The chain joins TRBV9 to TRBJ1-2; 8 bases fit TRBD1. CDR1 and CDR2 from the germline V gene are SGDLS and YYNGEE. The CDR3 has 13 amino acids. Trimming at V came to 3 bases and at J to 3 bases, leaving 1 base not matched to a gene. CDR3 loop: CASSADRDYGYTF. DNA of the CDR3: TGTGCCAGCAGCGCGGACAGGGACTATGGCTACACCTTC.

The chain carries TRBV27 and TRBJ2-1, with D perhaps matching TRBD2 (6 bases). The CDR3 extends over 15 amino acids. From germline, CDR1 is MNHEY and CDR2 SMNVEV (reference sequence). V lost 8 bases, J lost 4 bases, and 18 bases lay in between. As DNA, the CDR3 is TGTGCCAGCCCATTTTGGGGGGACGTATACAATGAGCAGTTCTTC. Its protein is CASPFWGDVYNEQFF.

The V and J genes are TRBV9 and TRBJ2-6; the D gene could be TRBD1 or TRBD2 (5 bases each). The CDR3 spans 16 residues. Germline-derived CDR1 and CDR2 are SGDLS and YYNGEE. Trimming took 3 bases from V and 2 from J, leaving 12 bases between them. The DNA of the CDR3 is TGTGCCAGCAGCGGGACCAGGGAGCCTGGGGCCAACGTCCTGACTTTC. Translation gives CASSGTREPGANVLTF.

The CDR3 loop reads CASSTQLAGGPMGEQFF. CDR3 sequence (DNA): TGTGCCAGCAGTACCCAACTAGCGGGAGGGCCCATGGGTGAGCAGTTCTTC. The V and J genes are TRBV28 and TRBJ2-1; 13 nucleotides agree with TRBD2. Per the germline V gene, CDR1 is MDHEN and CDR2 is SYDVKM. The CDR3 consists of 17 residues. The trim removed 5 bases at V and 9 bases at J, leaving 13 bases unmatched.

The J gene is TRBJ2-1, the V gene TRBV5-1; TRBD2 matches at 11 bases. Germline CDR1 is SGHRS and CDR2 is YFSETQ. This CDR3 contains 16 residues. Losses at the gene ends were 0 bases for V and 6 bases for J; bases not matched to a gene: 5. CDR3 sequence reads: CASSLVLAGGPNEQFF. The CDR3 nucleotides are TGCGCCAGCAGCTTGGTATTAGCGGGAGGGCCCAATGAGCAGTTCTTC.

J is TRBJ2-7 and V is TRBV27; D tentatively fits TRBD1 or TRBD2 (7 bases each). Trimming cost V 7 bases and J 1 base, with 17 bases left between them. The CDR3 covers 15 residues. CDR1 and CDR2 (germline): MNHEY, SMNVEV (reference sequence). The CDR3 reads CASKGGGGASYEQYF. Written as DNA, the CDR3 is TGTGCCAGCAAAGGGGGAGGGGGCGCATCCTACGAGCAGTACTTC.

CDR3 bases: TGTGCCAGCAGAGGGTTAGCGGCGGGGGAGCTGTTTTTT. Its protein product is CASRGLAAGELFF. The V gene is TRBV6-5, the J gene TRBJ2-2; D perhaps matches TRBD2 (6 bases). Trimming stripped 6 bases from V and 8 bases from J, with 13 bases between. Germline V CDR1 and CDR2: MNHEY, SVGAGI. CDR3 size: 13 residues.

This chain uses TRBV6-8 with TRBJ2-7; TRBD2 aligns across 8 bases. The ends lost 7 bases at V and 2 bases at J; junction bases unmatched: 16. The CDR3 extends over 17 amino acids. The germline V gene encodes CDR1 MNHGY and CDR2 SAAAGT. The CDR3 bases are TGTGCCAGCACCCACGAGCCCTCGGGACTAGGTGCCTACGAGCAGTACTTC. Encoded protein: CASTHEPSGLGAYEQYF.

The chain uses TRBV13 and TRBJ2-7; D is ambiguous. V was cut by 2 bases and J by 4 bases, with 21 bases left in between. Germline CDR1 reads PRHDT; CDR2 reads FYEKMQ (reference sequence). The CDR3 spans 17 residues. In DNA form, the CDR3 reads TGTGCCAGCAGCTTAAGAGTCCGAGGAAGGCGGCCATACGAGCAGTACTTC. Protein: CASSLRVRGRRPYEQYF.

The DNA of the CDR3 is TGTGCCAGCAGCCCGGGACTAGCGGGAGGGACAGATACGCAGTATTTT. This sequence encodes CASSPGLAGGTDTQYF. The V gene is TRBV9, the J gene TRBJ2-3; 16 bases line up with TRBD2. The CDR3 is 16 amino acids. CDR1 SGDLS and CDR2 YYNGEE come from the germline V gene. V lost 4 bases and J lost 3; bases outside the gene matches: 2.

This rearrangement joins TRBV6-1 to TRBJ2-4, with TRBD2 identical over 11 bases. With 1 base clipped from V and 0 bases from J, the junction kept 8 bases outside the gene matches. The germline CDR1 and CDR2 sequences are MNHNS and SASEGT. The CDR3 has 19 residues. CDR3 coding DNA: TGTGCCAGCAGTGAAGTAACTAGCGGGAGCCGGCTAGCCAAAAACATTCAGTACTTC. Amino acids: CASSEVTSGSRLAKNIQYF.

The J gene is TRBJ2-1, the V gene TRBV7-8, with 11 bases lining up with TRBD2. The germline V gene has CDR1 SGHVS and CDR2 FQNEAQ. This CDR3 region has 16 residues. V gave up 5 bases and J gave up 0 bases; unmatched junction bases: 3. The CDR3 DNA reads TGTGCCAGCAGCCTAGGACTAGCGGGCTCCTACAATGAGCAGTTCTTC. Encoded protein: CASSLGLAGSYNEQFF.

The chain carries TRBV4-2 and TRBJ2-7; D gene ambiguous. V was cut by 0 bases and J by 0 bases, with 6 bases left in between. In germline, CDR1 is LGHNA, CDR2 YNFKEQ. The length of the CDR3 is 14 residues. The CDR3 reads CASSQELSSYEQYF. CDR3 sequence (DNA): TGTGCCAGCAGCCAAGAGCTGAGCTCCTACGAGCAGTACTTC.

Details on this clone: One end of the junction varies from germline; a read error may be responsible. The chain links TRBV25-1 to TRBJ2-3; D is ambiguous. The CDR3 loop spans 14 amino acids. CDR1 and CDR2 (germline): MGHDK, SYGVNS. The CDR3: CASGERLTADTQYF. The CDR3, as DNA: TGTGCCAGCGGTGAGCGTCTTACGGCAGATACGCAGTATTTT.

The rearrangement uses TRBV28 and TRBJ2-7; 14 bases match TRBD2. Germline V gene data show CDR1 as MDHEN and CDR2 as SYDVKM. After removal of 5 bases from V and 6 bases from J, the junction contained 9 bases not matched to a gene. The CDR3 runs to 16 residues. This CDR3 is CASSPRLAGGPREQYF. CDR3 in DNA: TGTGCCAGCAGTCCAAGACTAGCGGGAGGGCCGCGCGAGCAGTACTTC.

The gene calls are TRBV4-3 and TRBJ1-2, with D perhaps TRBD1 (6 bases). This CDR3 region has 16 residues. The V end lost 4 bases, the J end lost 2 bases, and 17 bases lay between the germline ends. Per the germline V gene, CDR1 is LGHNA and CDR2 is YSLEER. As DNA, the CDR3 is TGCGCCAGCAGCCGCACCCGTGGACAGTTAAACTATGGCTACACCTTC. Its protein product is CASSRTRGQLNYGYTF.

V is TRBV15 and J is TRBJ1-5, with a tentative D call TRBD1 (6 bases). From germline, CDR1 is LNHNV and CDR2 YYDKDF (reference sequence). This CDR3 spans 16 amino acids. V lost 5 bases and J 3 bases, leaving 17 bases between the germline ends. The DNA of the CDR3 is TGTGCCACCAGCCGGCAATTGGACAGACCCAATCAGCCCCAGCATTTT. Translation: CATSRQLDRPNQPQHF.

V gene TRBV2 combines with J gene TRBJ2-1; no firm D call. V shed 5 bases and J shed 8 bases, with 7 bases lying between them. The CDR3 has 11 residues. Per the germline V gene, CDR1 is SNHLY and CDR2 is FYNNEI. The CDR3 here is CASSTVDEQFF. CDR3 DNA sequence: TGTGCCAGCAGTACGGTAGATGAGCAGTTCTTC.

The chain joins TRBV28 to TRBJ2-7; a possible D gene is TRBD2 (6 bases). The germline gives CDR1 MDHEN, CDR2 SYDVKM. The V end was cut by 5 bases, the J end by 2 bases, with 16 bases between. The CDR3 sequence is 15 residues long. CDR3 amino acids: CASSPLGTGAYEQYF. CDR3 sequence (DNA): TGTGCCAGCAGTCCACTAGGGACTGGCGCCTACGAGCAGTACTTC.

Concerning this clone: Additional DNA sequences in this sample encode the identical CDR3. The J gene is TRBJ2-3, the V gene TRBV9; no clear D. The germline gives CDR1 SGDLS, CDR2 YYNGEE. V shed 3 bases and J shed 0 bases, with 2 bases lying between them. This CDR3 has 12 residues. CDR3 loop: CASSASTDTQYF. The CDR3 DNA is TGTGCCAGCAGCGCAAGCACAGATACGCAGTATTTT.